This T cell receptor (beta chain) was captured by sequencing in a study of blood T cell repertoires in COVID-19. The wider study: Acute and convalescent COVID-19 specimens originated in the United States, Italy and Spain.

Profiling relied on immunoSEQ multiplex PCR, and the TCRdb table lists in-frame clones only, not all of them. The data hold about 320,000 clones, with roughly 87% observed a single time. Assignment of participants to cohorts was predicated upon participant-reported clinical history. The CDR3 totals 17 residues. Germline assignment: CDR1 LGHNA and CDR2 YNFKEQ. The V gene end was trimmed by 4 bases and the J gene end by 0 bases; junction bases not matched to a gene: 6. The chain joins TRBV4-2 to TRBJ2-6, with TRBD2 identical over 7 bases. Sequencing input: PBMCs or T cells enriched from blood (not recorded which). The sequence was obtained from a woman aged 18 to 35 who had recovered from COVID-19. In DNA form, the CDR3 reads TGTGCCAGCAGCCTCGCCGGGACTAACTCTGGGGCCAACGTCCTGACTTTC. Its protein product is CASSLAGTNSGANVLTF.